The rows below give T cell receptor beta chains drawn from one sample of a study of blood T cell repertoires in COVID-19. Profiling relied on immunoSEQ multiplex PCR, and the TCRdb table lists in-frame clones only, not all of them. Of 120,000 or so clones in the sample, approximately 80% were seen once. The sample taken for sequencing was peripheral blood. The receptor set was obtained from a human donor in a cohort sampled during active COVID-19. CDR3s include the opening cysteine and the closing phenylalanine or tryptophan. The order of the fields is V gene, CDR3 protein.

TRBV10-3 | CAISDTGGRNSPLHF
TRBV9 | CASSVAAGGSTDTQYF
TRBV30 | CAWNRDRERNGYTF
TRBV6-5 | CASSYTFSPQETQYF
TRBV7-2 | CASSLDPGYGYTF
TRBV7-2 | CASSLQNSGDNEQFF
TRBV5-1 | CASSPRGPGFADTQYF
TRBV4-2 | CASSRQTHSNQPQHF
TRBV7-3 | CASSLTGTGAKGTNEQFF
TRBV3-1/TRBV3-2 | CASRLSGTDLETQYF
TRBV11-2 | CASSLYVLAGGPSYNEQFF
TRBV6-2/TRBV6-3 | CASSYSSGGKTYEQYF
TRBV4-3 | CASSQGVAGAVNNEQFF
TRBV18 | CATASGGNTEAFF
TRBV4-2 | CASSQALGGNRYLSSGNTIYF
TRBV11-3 | CASSTGQQETQYF
TRBV9 | CASSVTGGQEKLFF
TRBV6-5 | CASSLQGGSIQYF
TRBV9 | CASSVGQGPQPQHF
TRBV19 | CASTPARTSGDTGELFF
TRBV28 | CASSLDTKGGQPQHF
TRBV2 | CASSEGVVDRSWGGYTF
TRBV27 | CASSPQVLAYEQYF
TRBV24-1 | CATSDPQGFGTQYF
TRBV7-8 | CASSSEGAEKLFF
TRBV28 | CASSSPSGSRDNEQFF
TRBV7-2 | CASSPPLGLYSGELFF
TRBV9 | CASSGGWGQSSYEQYF
TRBV3-1/TRBV3-2 | CASSPRGGARDGYTF
TRBV7-8 | CASSLYESGNTIYF
TRBV28 | CATMDIGQADYEQYF
TRBV29-1 | CSVEGQINTEAFF
TRBV9 | CASSAGLAGGGGETQYF
TRBV29-1 | CSALGPSGSYREQFF
TRBV18 | CASSPRTQNTEAFF
TRBV5-1 | CASSLGLTGEDTQYF
TRBV7-7 | CASSLVAGFAGELFF
TRBV21-1 | CASSPKQGIGANVLTF
TRBV27 | CASSPSGTGFGPQHF
TRBV5-1 | CASSWGLASDTQYF
TRBV7-9 | CASSLVGSDKETQYF
TRBV30 | CAWKAAKYTEAFF
TRBV18 | CASSPARAGGYTF
TRBV7-9 | CASSEAGNEQFF
TRBV10-3 | CAISERSPVVEPLHF
TRBV2 | CASRIRASGGLSDEQFF
TRBV3-1/TRBV3-2 | CASSQGEYGTDTQYF
TRBV7-9 | CASSLNSLAYGYTF
TRBV10-3 | CAISEDRGGKLFF
TRBV4-3 | CASSQDGLAGVSDTQYF
TRBV7-2 | CASSFRSVAGGSGANVLTF
TRBV7-8 | CASSPWTGTGYGYTF
TRBV5-3 | CARSQDTSLQGYTF
TRBV10-3 | CAISDGATGGEKLFF
TRBV18 | CASSPGSPWSGQETQYF